This entry lists 30 T cell receptor beta chains sequenced from one sample in a study of shared clonotypes between healthy human individuals. The protocol was immunoSEQ multiplex PCR, while the TCRdb copy is restricted to in-frame clones and leaves out a portion. Of some 600,000 clones in the sample, 95% to 96% were seen once. Naive CD8 cells comprised CD45RO-negative, CCR7-positively selected cells, excluding terminally differentiated effector memory CD45RA+ cells. Sequencing used naive CD8+ T cells sorted from blood. These receptors were obtained from a woman aged 25 to 39 in good health.

This chain connects TRBV11-2 to TRBJ2-5; D not certain. This CDR3 has 16 amino acids. V shed 1 base and J shed 0 bases, with 12 bases lying between them. From germline, CDR1 is SGHAT and CDR2 FQNNGV. In DNA, the CDR3 is TGTGCCAGCAGCTTAGTAGATTACGCAGACCAAGAGACCCAGTACTTC. It translates to CASSLVDYADQETQYF.

The chain uses TRBV27 and TRBJ2-3; 7 bases align to TRBD2. The germline CDR1 and CDR2 sequences are MNHEY and SMNVEV (reference sequence). After removal of 6 bases from V and 0 bases from J, the junction contained 9 bases not matched to a gene. There are 16 residues in the CDR3. The CDR3 nucleotides are TGTGCCAGCAGCTTTTCTAGCGGATTCAGCACAGATACGCAGTATTTT. Amino acids: CASSFSSGFSTDTQYF.

The chain recombines TRBV5-6 with TRBJ2-1; 11 bases agree with TRBD2. The CDR3 covers 14 residues. The germline CDR1 and CDR2 sequences are SGHDT and YYEEEE. With 2 bases clipped from V and 9 bases from J, the junction kept 4 bases outside the gene matches. CDR3 coding DNA: TGTGCCAGCAGCTTTACTAGCGGGAGATCTGAGCAGTTCTTC. Residues: CASSFTSGRSEQFF.

This chain joins TRBV27 and TRBJ1-5; TRBD1 is a possible D gene (6 bases). V was clipped by 0 bases and J by 7 bases, with 13 bases between them. This CDR3 comprises 15 residues. Germline V CDR1 and CDR2: MNHEY, SMNVEV (reference sequence). In DNA form, the CDR3 reads TGTGCCAGCAGTTTATCGGGAGGGGGGTTGCAGCCCCAGCATTTT. This encodes CASSLSGGGLQPQHF.

The V gene is TRBV7-9, the J gene TRBJ2-1; possibly TRBD2 for D (6 bases). Germline assignment: CDR1 SEHNR and CDR2 FQNEAQ (reference sequence). CDR3 length: 13 amino acids. V was cut by 4 bases and J by 3 bases, with 7 bases left in between. CDR3 sequence reads: CASSYGGYNEQFF. In DNA form, the CDR3 reads TGTGCCAGCAGCTACGGGGGCTACAATGAGCAGTTCTTC.

The rearrangement uses TRBV28 and TRBJ2-7; the match to TRBD2 covers 9 bases. Germline lookup yields CDR1 MDHEN and CDR2 SYDVKM. The CDR3 loop spans 17 amino acids. V was clipped by 3 bases and J by 0 bases; unmatched bases: 9. CDR3 loop: CASSFVQAGGSSYEQYF. In DNA form, the CDR3 reads TGTGCCAGCAGTTTTGTGCAAGCGGGAGGAAGCTCCTACGAGCAGTACTTC.

This clone was counted once. This sequence joins TRBV28 and TRBJ1-3, with 8 bases fitting TRBD1. Germline lookup yields CDR1 MDHEN and CDR2 SYDVKM. The CDR3 has 15 residues. The trim removed 6 bases at V and 4 bases at J, leaving 8 bases unmatched. The CDR3 sequence: CASRLRTGRGNTIYF. The CDR3 DNA is TGTGCCAGCAGGTTAAGGACAGGGCGGGGAAACACCATATATTTT.

This chain uses TRBV6-6 with TRBJ2-5; D possibly corresponds to TRBD2 (6 bases). Trimming removed 2 bases at V and 5 bases at J, with 15 bases between. CDR1 is MNHNY, CDR2 SVGAGI, per germline (reference sequence). This CDR3 is built from 15 residues. The CDR3 is CASSYASDMRETQYF. The DNA for the CDR3 is TGTGCCAGCAGTTACGCTAGCGACATGCGGGAGACCCAGTACTTC.

V and J are TRBV9 and TRBJ2-5; D perhaps matches TRBD1 (5 bases). Trimming cost V 4 bases and J 2 bases, with 24 bases left between them. CDR1 SGDLS and CDR2 YYNGEE come from the germline V gene. The CDR3 has 18 amino acids. The CDR3 here is CASSSPRVAATSQETQYF. The CDR3 DNA reads as TGTGCCAGCAGCTCCCCCAGGGTAGCTGCCACTTCTCAAGAGACCCAGTACTTC.

As for this clone: The same CDR3 arises from other DNA sequences in this sample as well. J is TRBJ2-1 and V is TRBV27; 16 bases map to TRBD2. V lost 2 bases to trimming and J lost 12 bases; unmatched junction nucleotides: 4. The germline gives CDR1 MNHEY, CDR2 SMNVEV (reference sequence). The CDR3 is 15 amino acids. The CDR3 spells CASSLGTSGREWQFF. The CDR3 region has the DNA TGTGCCAGCAGTTTAGGGACTAGCGGGAGGGAATGGCAGTTCTTC.

The chain is built from TRBV5-4 and TRBJ2-2; 9 bases are a match to TRBD2. This CDR3 has 17 residues. Trimming removed 4 bases from V and 6 bases from J; junction bases left unmatched: 13. Germline CDR1 reads SGHNT; CDR2 reads YYREEE (reference sequence). CDR3 in amino acids: CASSQRGSSGRAGELFF. The CDR3 nucleotides read TGTGCCAGCAGCCAGAGGGGAAGTAGCGGGAGAGCCGGGGAGCTGTTTTTT.

Turning to this clone: This sample also contains other DNA sequences that code for the same CDR3. This chain links TRBV6-1 with TRBJ1-1; possibly TRBD1 for D (6 bases). Trimming pared 6 bases from V and 1 base from J, leaving 12 bases between. Germline assignment: CDR1 MNHNS and CDR2 SASEGT. The CDR3 runs 14 residues. CDR3 in amino acids: CASRTTGGNTEAFF. In DNA, the CDR3 is TGTGCCAGCAGGACGACAGGCGGGAACACTGAAGCTTTCTTT.

The chain carries TRBV11-2 and TRBJ2-2; 9 bases map to TRBD1. The germline CDR1 and CDR2 sequences are SGHAT and FQNNGV. J was trimmed by 8 bases and V by 8 bases; bases with no gene match: 9. This CDR3 region has 14 residues. The CDR3 DNA is TGTGCCAGCGCCTACAGGGGGCGGGCGGGGGAGCTGTTTTTT. This translates into CASAYRGRAGELFF. Looking up the rest from reference TRBV11-2 and TRBJ2-2 gives the full variable domain: EAGVAQSPRYKIIEKRQSVAFWCNPISGHATLYWYQQILGQGPKLLIQFQNNGVVDDSQLPKDRFSAERLKGVDSTLKIQPAKLEDSAVYLCASAYRGRAGELFFGEGSRLTVL.

V usage is TRBV19 and J usage is TRBJ2-1, with 8 bases that match TRBD2. The CDR3 is 15 residues long. Germline V gives CDR1 LNHDA, CDR2 SQIVND (reference sequence). The V segment lost 5 bases and the J segment 6 bases; nucleotides outside the gene matches: 9. Here the CDR3 reads CASSFTSGLLNEQFF. The CDR3 bases are TGTGCCAGTAGTTTCACTAGCGGACTACTCAATGAGCAGTTCTTC.

Concerning this clone itself: The identical CDR3 is also encoded by other nucleotide sequences in the sample. The rearrangement uses TRBV5-6 and TRBJ2-5, with D unresolved. Looked up from germline, CDR1 is SGHDT and CDR2 is YYEEEE. With 4 bases removed from V and 5 bases from J, the gap between germline ends came to 12 bases. This CDR3 contains 13 residues. CDR3 DNA sequence: TGTGCCAGCAGCACGGACCTGGCGGAGACCCAGTACTTC. Amino acids: CASSTDLAETQYF.

The V gene is TRBV7-9, the J gene TRBJ2-3; no definite D call. Trimming shortened V by 5 bases and J by 6 bases, and 9 bases separated the two germline ends. This CDR3 is 12 amino acids long. The germline CDR1 and CDR2 sequences are SEHNR and FQNEAQ (reference sequence). CDR3 DNA: TGTGCCAGCAGCGTTGGCCCCGATACGCAGTATTTT. It translates to CASSVGPDTQYF.

The J gene is TRBJ1-2, the V gene TRBV7-6, with 7 bases identical to TRBD1. The CDR3 is 15 amino acids. J gave up 3 bases and V 1 base, and 5 bases lay outside the gene matches. From germline, CDR1 is SGHVS and CDR2 FNYEAQ. The CDR3: CASSLETGTHYGYTF. As DNA, the CDR3 is TGTGCCAGCAGCTTAGAGACAGGGACCCACTATGGCTACACCTTC. Based on the CDR3 plus reference TRBV7-6 and TRBJ1-2, the full variable domain is GAGVSQSPRYKVTKRGQDVALRCDPISGHVSLYWYRQALGQGPEFLTYFNYEAQQDKSGLPNDRFSAERPEGSISTLTIQRTEQRDSAMYRCASSLETGTHYGYTFGSGTRLTVV.

The chain is built from TRBV4-1 and TRBJ2-6, with 10 bases matching TRBD1. The germline CDR1 and CDR2 sequences are MGHRA and YSYEKL. The trim removed 5 bases at V and 8 bases at J, leaving 18 bases unmatched. This CDR3 has 19 residues. CDR3 protein: CASSNRQGALATSSNVLTF. In nucleotides, the CDR3 is TGCGCCAGCAGCAACCGACAGGGGGCCTTAGCCACGTCCTCCAACGTCCTGACTTTC.

A word on this clone: This sample includes further DNA sequences coding for the same CDR3. The chain combines TRBV4-1 with TRBJ2-1, with a possible D match to TRBD1 (6 bases). V lost 1 base, J lost 8 bases, and 6 bases lay in between. Germline CDR1 and CDR2: MGHRA and YSYEKL. CDR3 size: 12 residues. In DNA, the CDR3 is TGCGCCAGCAGCCAAGGGGGGCATGAGCAGTTCTTC. Its protein is CASSQGGHEQFF.

This sequence joins TRBV14 and TRBJ1-1; D remains unclear. The CDR3 extends over 15 amino acids. Germline assignment: CDR1 SGHDN and CDR2 FVKESK. The V gene lost 0 bases and the J gene lost 0 bases, with 8 bases spanning the gap. For the CDR3, the DNA is TGTGCCAGCAGCCAAGACGGGTTCGTGAACACTGAAGCTTTCTTT. Encoded protein: CASSQDGFVNTEAFF.

The chain uses TRBV4-1 and TRBJ1-3; D unresolved. This CDR3 contains 16 residues. In germline, CDR1 is MGHRA, CDR2 YSYEKL. The ends were cut back, 0 bases at V and 1 base at J, with 10 bases in the middle. For the CDR3, the DNA is TGCGCCAGCAGCCAAGAGCGGGCCGGTTCTGGAAACACCATATATTTT. It translates to CASSQERAGSGNTIYF.

V and J are TRBV2 and TRBJ1-1; no clear D. The CDR3 sequence is 14 residues long. Germline V gives CDR1 SNHLY, CDR2 FYNNEI. The germline V and J ends were trimmed by 4 bases and 3 bases, with 12 bases remaining between them. The CDR3 sequence: CASSVSGRHTEAFF. DNA for the CDR3: TGTGCCAGCAGTGTCTCCGGGAGACACACTGAAGCTTTCTTT.

The chain uses TRBV10-1 and TRBJ2-1, with 9 bases aligning to TRBD2. The CDR3 has 16 residues. Germline CDR1 and CDR2: WNHNN and SYGVQD (reference sequence). V shed 6 bases and J 3 bases; nucleotides not matched to a gene: 9. CDR3 in amino acids: CASSPSLAGYYNEQFF. The CDR3 DNA reads TGCGCCAGCAGCCCTTCCCTAGCGGGGTACTACAATGAGCAGTTCTTC.

This chain links TRBV19 with TRBJ2-3; D is undetermined. CDR1 and CDR2 from the germline V gene are LNHDA and SQIVND (reference sequence). There are 15 residues in the CDR3. V lost 7 bases and J lost 0, with 14 bases in between. The DNA of the CDR3 is TGTGCCAGTACTCGACAAGCCGGTAGCACAGATACGCAGTATTTT. Translation gives CASTRQAGSTDTQYF. The complete variable domain, with remaining parts taken from reference TRBV19 and TRBJ2-3, reads DGGITQSPKYLFRKEGQNVTLSCEQNLNHDAMYWYRQDPGQGLRLIYYSQIVNDFQKGDIAEGYSVSREKKESFPLTVTSAQKNPTAFYLCASTRQAGSTDTQYFGPGTRLTVL.

The chain employs TRBV11-2 and TRBJ2-1; 10 bases agree with TRBD2. Trimming took 3 bases from V and 8 from J; bases not matched to a gene: 4. The CDR3 consists of 14 residues. The germline V gene has CDR1 SGHAT and CDR2 FQNNGV. The CDR3, as DNA: TGTGCCAGCAGCTTTAGCGGGAGGTTCGATGAGCAGTTCTTC. This translates into CASSFSGRFDEQFF.

The rearrangement links TRBV27 to TRBJ2-5; 7 nucleotides agree with TRBD2. The J call could be wrong; TRBJ2-7 is a better fit for the DNA end. Germline V gene lookup returns CDR1 MNHEY and CDR2 SMNVEV (reference sequence). This CDR3 comprises 16 residues. The DNA of the CDR3 is TGTGCCAGCAGCTTCCCGGGCCTAGCGGTCGGCTACGAGCAGTACTTC. The encoded protein is CASSFPGLAVGYEQYF.

For this clone: Other DNA sequences in the same sample also yield this CDR3. The chain is built from TRBV5-1 and TRBJ2-7; D unclear. CDR1 and CDR2 from the germline V gene are SGHRS and YFSETQ. The CDR3 sequence is 11 residues long. The ends were cut back, 4 bases at V and 3 bases at J, with 5 bases in the middle. This CDR3 is CASSVGYEQYF. CDR3 in DNA: TGCGCCAGCAGCGTCGGCTACGAGCAGTACTTC.

V and J are TRBV7-9 and TRBJ2-2, with 8 bases identical to TRBD2. V dropped 1 base and J dropped 3; count of bases not matched to a gene: 7. The CDR3 totals 17 residues. The germline gives CDR1 SEHNR, CDR2 FQNEAQ (reference sequence). The CDR3 reads CASSLDRTSQYTGELFF. The CDR3 coding sequence is TGTGCCAGCAGCTTAGATAGGACTAGCCAATACACCGGGGAGCTGTTTTTT.

CDR3 sequence reads: CASSLVTGRGYTF. The CDR3 DNA is TGTGCCAGCAGTTTGGTGACAGGTCGTGGCTACACCTTC. The chain is built from TRBV27 and TRBJ1-2; maybe TRBD1 (6 bases). V was trimmed by 3 bases and J by 7 bases, leaving 12 bases between them. The CDR3 is 13 amino acids. Germline-derived CDR1 and CDR2 are MNHEY and SMNVEV (reference sequence).

V usage is TRBV2 and J usage is TRBJ2-1; TRBD2 matches 10 bases. The germline gives CDR1 SNHLY, CDR2 FYNNEI. V lost 8 bases to trimming and J lost 4 bases; unmatched junction nucleotides: 5. This CDR3 comprises 14 residues. The CDR3 protein is CASGPSGGYNEQFF. The CDR3 DNA is TGTGCCAGCGGACCTAGCGGGGGATACAATGAGCAGTTCTTC.